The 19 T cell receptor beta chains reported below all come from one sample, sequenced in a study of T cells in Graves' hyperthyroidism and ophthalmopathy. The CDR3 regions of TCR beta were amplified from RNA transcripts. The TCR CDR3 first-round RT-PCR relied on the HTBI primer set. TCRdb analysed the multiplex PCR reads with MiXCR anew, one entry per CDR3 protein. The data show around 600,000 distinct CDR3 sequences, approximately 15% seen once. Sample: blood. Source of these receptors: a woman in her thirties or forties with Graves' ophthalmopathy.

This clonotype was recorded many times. The CDR3 sequence is CASSGYEQYF. The CDR3 region has the DNA TGTGCCAGCAGTGGCTACGAGCAGTACTTC. The J gene is TRBJ2-7, the V gene TRBV2; D not certain. Looked up from germline, CDR1 is SNHLY and CDR2 is FYNNEI. CDR3 length equals 10 residues. Trimming shortened V by 4 bases and J by 3 bases, and 1 base separated the two germline ends.

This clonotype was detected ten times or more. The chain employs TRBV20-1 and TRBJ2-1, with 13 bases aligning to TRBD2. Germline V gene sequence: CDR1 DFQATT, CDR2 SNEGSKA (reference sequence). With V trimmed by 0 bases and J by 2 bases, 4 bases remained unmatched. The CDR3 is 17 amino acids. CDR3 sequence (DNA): TGCAGTGCTAGAGATCCGGGACTAGCGGGACCCTACAATGAGCAGTTCTTC. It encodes CSARDPGLAGPYNEQFF.

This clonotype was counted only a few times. The DNA of the CDR3 is TGTGCCATCAGTGAGTCTCCAGGTAACCTAGCGGAGCAGTTCTTC. Translation gives CAISESPGNLAEQFF. The V gene is TRBV10-3, the J gene TRBJ2-1, with D tentatively TRBD2 (6 bases). CDR1 is ENHRY, CDR2 SYGVKD, per germline. This CDR3 contains 15 residues. V was trimmed by 0 bases and J by 10 bases, leaving 16 bases between them.

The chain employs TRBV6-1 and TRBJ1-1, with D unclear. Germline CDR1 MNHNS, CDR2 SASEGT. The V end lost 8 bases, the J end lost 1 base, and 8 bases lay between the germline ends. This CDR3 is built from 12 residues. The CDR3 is CASGRPNTEAFF. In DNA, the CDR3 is TGTGCCAGCGGAAGGCCGAACACTGAAGCTTTCTTT.

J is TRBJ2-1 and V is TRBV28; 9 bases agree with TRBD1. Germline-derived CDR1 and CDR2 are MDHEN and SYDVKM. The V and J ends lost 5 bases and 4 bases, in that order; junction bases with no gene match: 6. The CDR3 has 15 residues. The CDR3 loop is CASSMDRGRYNEQFF. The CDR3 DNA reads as TGTGCCAGCAGTATGGACAGGGGCAGATACAATGAGCAGTTCTTC.

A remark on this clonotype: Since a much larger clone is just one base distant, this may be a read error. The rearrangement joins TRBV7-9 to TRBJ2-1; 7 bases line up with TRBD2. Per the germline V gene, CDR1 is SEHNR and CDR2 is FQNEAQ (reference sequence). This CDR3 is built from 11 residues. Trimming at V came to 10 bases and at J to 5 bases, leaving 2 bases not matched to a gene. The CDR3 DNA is TGTGCCATCGGGGGGAACAATGAGCAGTTCTTC. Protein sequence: CAIGGNNEQFF. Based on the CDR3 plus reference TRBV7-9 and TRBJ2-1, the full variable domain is DTGVSQNPRHKITKRGQNVTFRCDPISEHNRLYWYRQTLGQGPEFLTYFQNEAQLEKSRLLSDRFSAERPKGSFSTLEIQRTEQGDSAMYLCAIGGNNEQFFGPGTRLTVL.

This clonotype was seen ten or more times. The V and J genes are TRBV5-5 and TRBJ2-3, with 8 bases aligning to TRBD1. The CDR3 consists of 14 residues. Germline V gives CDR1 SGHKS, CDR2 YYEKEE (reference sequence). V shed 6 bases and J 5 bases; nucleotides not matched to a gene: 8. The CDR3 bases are TGTGCCAGCAAGGGACAGGTGCAGGGAGATACGCAGTATTTT. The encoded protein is CASKGQVQGDTQYF. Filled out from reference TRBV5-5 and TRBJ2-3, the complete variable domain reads DAGVTQSPTHLIKTRGQQVTLRCSPISGHKSVSWYQQVLGQGPQFIFQYYEKEERGRGNFPDRFSARQFPNYSSELNVNALLLGDSALYLCASKGQVQGDTQYFGPGTRLTVL.

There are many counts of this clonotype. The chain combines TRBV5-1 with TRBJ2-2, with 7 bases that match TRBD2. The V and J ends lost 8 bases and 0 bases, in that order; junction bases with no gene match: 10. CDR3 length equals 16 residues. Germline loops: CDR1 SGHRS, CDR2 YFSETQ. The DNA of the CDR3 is TGCGCCAGTGACCTGATGGGGACTACGAACACCGGGGAGCTGTTTTTT. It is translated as CASDLMGTTNTGELFF.

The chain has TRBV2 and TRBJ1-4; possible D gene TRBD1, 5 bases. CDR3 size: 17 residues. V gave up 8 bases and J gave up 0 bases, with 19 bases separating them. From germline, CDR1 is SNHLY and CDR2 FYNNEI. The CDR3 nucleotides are TGTGCCAGCGGCCGTGGGACCCCGTTTGCAACTAATGAAAAACTGTTTTTT. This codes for CASGRGTPFATNEKLFF.

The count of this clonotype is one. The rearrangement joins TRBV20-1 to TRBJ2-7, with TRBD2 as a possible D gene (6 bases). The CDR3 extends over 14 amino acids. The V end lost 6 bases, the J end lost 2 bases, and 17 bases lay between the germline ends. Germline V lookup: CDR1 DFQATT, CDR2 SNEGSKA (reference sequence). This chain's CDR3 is CSATHEGRTYEQYF. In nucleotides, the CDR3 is TGCAGTGCAACTCACGAGGGGAGGACCTACGAGCAGTACTTC.

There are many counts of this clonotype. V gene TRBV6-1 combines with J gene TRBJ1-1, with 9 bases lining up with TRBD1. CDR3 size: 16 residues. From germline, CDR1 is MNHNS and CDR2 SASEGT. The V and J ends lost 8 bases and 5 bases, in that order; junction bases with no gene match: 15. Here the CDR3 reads CASSQGSGTGSTEAFF. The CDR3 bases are TGTGCCAGCTCTCAGGGGTCCGGGACAGGGTCGACTGAAGCTTTCTTT.

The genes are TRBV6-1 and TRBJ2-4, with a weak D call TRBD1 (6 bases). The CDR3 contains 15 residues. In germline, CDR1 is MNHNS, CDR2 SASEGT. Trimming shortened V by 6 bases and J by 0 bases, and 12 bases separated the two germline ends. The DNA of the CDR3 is TGTGCCAGCAGCCCTGCAGGGGAAGCCAAAAACATTCAGTACTTC. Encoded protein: CASSPAGEAKNIQYF.

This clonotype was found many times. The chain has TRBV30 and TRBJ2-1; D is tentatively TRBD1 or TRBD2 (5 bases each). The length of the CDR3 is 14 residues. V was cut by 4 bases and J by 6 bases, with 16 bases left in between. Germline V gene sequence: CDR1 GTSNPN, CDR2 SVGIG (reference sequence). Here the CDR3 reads CAWMAGAGGNEQFF. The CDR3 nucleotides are TGTGCCTGGATGGCTGGGGCCGGAGGCAATGAGCAGTTCTTC.

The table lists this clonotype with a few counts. The DNA of the CDR3 is TGTGCCAGCAGATCAGGGGGGCAAGGCCAGCCCCAGCATTTT. It specifies CASRSGGQGQPQHF. The rearrangement uses TRBV12-3 or TRBV12-4 and TRBJ1-5; the match to TRBD1 covers 7 bases. V lost 6 bases, J lost 7 bases, and 9 bases stayed unmatched. This CDR3 contains 14 residues.

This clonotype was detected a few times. The CDR3 loop is CASSLLQGSDQPQHF. In DNA, the CDR3 is TGTGCCAGCAGTTTGTTACAGGGGTCGGATCAGCCCCAGCATTTT. This chain links TRBV28 with TRBJ1-5; 7 bases match TRBD1. Germline V gene data show CDR1 as MDHEN and CDR2 as SYDVKM. Losses at the gene ends were 3 bases for V and 5 bases for J; bases not matched to a gene: 7. This CDR3 is built from 15 residues.

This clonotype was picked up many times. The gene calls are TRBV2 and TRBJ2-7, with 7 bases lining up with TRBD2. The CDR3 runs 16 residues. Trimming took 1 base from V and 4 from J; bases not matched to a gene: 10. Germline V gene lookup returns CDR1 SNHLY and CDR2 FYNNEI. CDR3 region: CASSEVSFGSGYEQYF. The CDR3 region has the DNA TGTGCCAGCAGTGAAGTAAGTTTCGGTAGCGGGTACGAGCAGTACTTC.

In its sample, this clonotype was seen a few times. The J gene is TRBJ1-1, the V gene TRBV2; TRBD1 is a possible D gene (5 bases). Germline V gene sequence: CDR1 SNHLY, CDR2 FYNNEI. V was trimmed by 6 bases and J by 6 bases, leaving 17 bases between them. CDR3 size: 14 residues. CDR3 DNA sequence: TGTGCCAGCAGCATCCGACAGATGAGTCCTGAAGCTTTCTTT. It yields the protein CASSIRQMSPEAFF.

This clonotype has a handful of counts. DNA of the CDR3: TGTGCCAGCAGCTTCCGCGGGACTAGCCTGGAGACCCAGTACTTC. Amino acids: CASSFRGTSLETQYF. This sequence joins TRBV7-9 and TRBJ2-5; 9 nucleotides agree with TRBD2. V dropped 3 bases and J dropped 5; count of bases not matched to a gene: 7. Germline lookup yields CDR1 SEHNR and CDR2 FQNEAQ (reference sequence). This CDR3 has 15 amino acids.

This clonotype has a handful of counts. This chain's CDR3 is CASRDRQYSGNTIYF. The CDR3, as DNA: TGTGCCAGCAGGGACCGACAATACTCTGGAAACACCATATATTTT. The chain uses TRBV6-5 and TRBJ1-3; no firm D call. The germline V and J ends were trimmed by 6 bases and 0 bases, with 12 bases remaining between them. CDR3 length: 15 amino acids. CDR1 and CDR2 (germline): MNHEY, SVGAGI.